These 24 T cell receptor beta chains share one sample of origin, sequenced in a study of cytomegalovirus exposure and HLA in healthy donors. The primer mix had 60 Vbeta and 13 Jbeta primers. Libraries were prepared by immunoSEQ multiplex PCR; TCRdb keeps only in-frame clonotypes and omits some of them. This repertoire shows about 100,000 clones, less than 90% found once; its top ten account for approximately 2.8%. Sequenced input: PBMCs. These receptors originate from a man in his forties in good health and CMV-seronegative.

Only one count was recorded for this clone. An end of the junction does not agree with germline; a read error may underlie this. This rearrangement joins TRBV7-2 to TRBJ2-7, with 12 positions matching TRBD2. Germline loops: CDR1 SGHTA, CDR2 FQGNSA. This CDR3 comprises 14 residues. CDR3 nucleotide sequence: TGTGCCAGCAGCCTAGCGGGGGGGTTCGACGAGCAGTACTTC. It translates to CASSLAGGFDEQYF.

The V and J genes are TRBV5-1 and TRBJ1-5; 7 positions match TRBD1. V shed 3 bases and J 6 bases; nucleotides not matched to a gene: 9. This CDR3 contains 15 residues. CDR1 is SGHRS and CDR2 is YFSETQ in the germline V gene. The CDR3 loop is CASSYEPTGTQPQHF. The DNA for the CDR3 is TGCGCCAGCAGCTACGAGCCGACAGGGACTCAGCCCCAGCATTTT.

This sequence joins TRBV29-1 and TRBJ2-3; weak D call: TRBD1 (5 bases). CDR3 length equals 16 residues. V was pared by 3 bases and J by 0 bases, with 16 bases between. Germline V gene data show CDR1 as SQVTM and CDR2 as ANQGSEA. DNA for the CDR3: TGCAGCGTTGATCCCCCCGCGACAGACAGCACAGATACGCAGTATTTT. Translating it yields CSVDPPATDSTDTQYF.

This chain uses TRBV5-1 with TRBJ1-1, with 7 bases identical to TRBD1. The CDR3 totals 16 residues. V lost 3 bases and J lost 4; bases outside the gene matches: 12. Germline assignment: CDR1 SGHRS and CDR2 YFSETQ. The CDR3 spells CASSWGNRGPGTEAFF. The CDR3 region has the DNA TGCGCCAGCAGCTGGGGCAATAGGGGGCCGGGCACTGAAGCTTTCTTT.

The chain is built from TRBV2 and TRBJ1-4; the D is unclear. Trimming took off 8 bases at V and 8 bases at J, with 12 bases between the two ends. This CDR3 comprises 12 residues. Germline CDR1 is SNHLY and CDR2 is FYNNEI. The CDR3 nucleotides read TGTGCCAGCGGGCCTACTAGGGAAAAACTGTTTTTT. Translated: CASGPTREKLFF.

This clone showed up just once. The chain carries TRBV2 and TRBJ2-3; D remains ambiguous. From germline, CDR1 is SNHLY and CDR2 FYNNEI. This CDR3 comprises 14 residues. V was pared by 4 bases and J by 3 bases, with 11 bases between. CDR3: CASSVAQMTDTQYF. The CDR3 DNA reads as TGTGCCAGCAGTGTGGCACAAATGACAGATACGCAGTATTTT.

The V call is TRBV4-1, the J call TRBJ1-5; the D is unclear. The length of the CDR3 is 17 residues. V shed 1 base and J shed 1 base, with 14 bases lying between them. CDR1 MGHRA and CDR2 YSYEKL come from the germline V gene. CDR3 in amino acids: CASSQVKGWRSNQPQHF. Here the CDR3 DNA reads TGCGCCAGCAGCCAAGTTAAGGGATGGAGGAGCAATCAGCCCCAGCATTTT.

On this clone: The germline gene is not matched at one end of the junction; a read error may be the cause. The rearrangement links TRBV5-1 to TRBJ1-4; weak D call: TRBD1 (5 bases). The CDR3 is 18 residues long. Looked up from germline, CDR1 is SGHRS and CDR2 is YFSETQ. The CDR3 sequence is CAGSLSSGARSTNEKLFF. In DNA form, the CDR3 reads TGCGCCGGCAGCTTGTCCTCTGGGGCCCGCTCAACTAATGAAAAACTGTTTTTT.

The chain is built from TRBV27 and TRBJ2-1; TRBD2 matches at 8 bases. V lost 6 bases and J lost 9; bases outside the gene matches: 7. The CDR3 totals 13 residues. Germline CDR1 and CDR2: MNHEY and SMNVEV (reference sequence). This CDR3 reads CASRPGGVAEQFF. CDR3 nucleotides: TGTGCCAGCAGGCCCGGGGGGGTGGCTGAGCAGTTCTTC.

The chain uses TRBV6-4 and TRBJ2-1, with 8 bases identical to TRBD2. CDR3 length: 15 amino acids. The junction had 6 bases not matched to a gene; V was cut back by 5 bases and J by 3 bases. The germline V gene encodes CDR1 MRHNA and CDR2 SNTAGT. Here the CDR3 DNA reads TGTGCCAGCAGTCCGTCGGGACTAGACTACAATGAGCAGTTCTTC. This sequence encodes CASSPSGLDYNEQFF.

The rearrangement links TRBV7-2 to TRBJ2-7; 10 nucleotides align to TRBD1. V lost 4 bases, J lost 6 bases, and 9 bases stayed unmatched. Germline V gives CDR1 SGHTA, CDR2 FQGNSA. The CDR3 extends over 15 amino acids. The CDR3: CASSSPDRGLVEQYF. CDR3 nucleotides: TGTGCCAGCAGCTCCCCCGACAGGGGGCTCGTCGAGCAGTACTTC.

The genes are TRBV5-8 and TRBJ2-3; D unresolved. Germline V CDR1 and CDR2: SGHTS, YDEGEE. The V end was cut by 4 bases, the J end by 6 bases, with 9 bases between. CDR3 length: 12 amino acids. CDR3 protein: CASSPPGDTQYF. DNA of the CDR3: TGTGCCAGCAGCCCACCCGGGGATACGCAGTATTTT.

This sequence joins TRBV19 and TRBJ1-2; D is unresolved. This CDR3 contains 13 residues. With 5 bases removed from V and 1 base from J, the gap between germline ends came to 8 bases. Germline CDR1 reads LNHDA; CDR2 reads SQIVND (reference sequence). For the CDR3, the DNA is TGTGCCAGTAGTCGCGGCCTTAACTATGGCTACACCTTC. It translates to CASSRGLNYGYTF.

This clone has a handful of counts. The chain has TRBV18 and TRBJ1-2; 7 positions match TRBD1. The CDR3 spans 16 residues. Germline CDR1 is KGHSH and CDR2 is LQKENI. V lost 1 base, J lost 6 bases, and 11 bases stayed unmatched. The CDR3 sequence: CASSPRATGTENGYTF. The CDR3 nucleotides are TGTGCCAGCTCACCACGTGCCACCGGGACAGAGAATGGCTACACCTTC. Using reference TRBV18 and TRBJ1-2 for the parts outside the CDR3, the full variable domain is NAGVMQNPRHLVRRRGQEARLRCSPMKGHSHVYWYRQLPEEGLKFMVYLQKENIIDESGMPKERFSAEFPKEGPSILRIQQVVRGDSAAYFCASSPRATGTENGYTFGSGTRLTVV.

This chain links TRBV27 with TRBJ1-1; 9 nucleotides match TRBD1. This CDR3 is built from 15 residues. Germline CDR1 MNHEY, CDR2 SMNVEV (reference sequence). J was trimmed by 5 bases and V by 5 bases; bases with no gene match: 9. CDR3 nucleotide sequence: TGTGCCAGCAGTATTCCGGGACAGGGCAGGACTGAAGCTTTCTTT. Encoded protein: CASSIPGQGRTEAFF.

The chain couples TRBV2 to TRBJ2-6; D may be TRBD1 (5 bases). Between the trimmed V and J ends, which lost 6 bases and 4 bases, there was a span of 16 bases. CDR1 and CDR2 from the germline V gene are SNHLY and FYNNEI. The length of the CDR3 is 16 residues. This CDR3 reads CASSQSQGPGANVLTF. CDR3 nucleotide sequence: TGTGCCAGCAGCCAAAGCCAGGGTCCCGGGGCCAACGTCCTGACTTTC.

The chain recombines TRBV4-3 with TRBJ1-2; 9 bases are a match to TRBD1. The CDR3 covers 16 residues. Germline lookup yields CDR1 LGHNA and CDR2 YSLEER. J gave up 8 bases and V 1 base, and 11 bases lay outside the gene matches. CDR3: CASSQVLDRGSYGYTF. CDR3 DNA: TGCGCCAGCAGCCAAGTACTGGACAGGGGATCGTACGGCTACACCTTC.

The rearrangement uses TRBV5-1 and TRBJ2-7, with a possible D match to TRBD2 (6 bases). CDR1 and CDR2 from the germline V gene are SGHRS and YFSETQ. V was shortened by 4 bases and J by 0 bases, with 11 bases between the two germline ends. This CDR3 has 14 residues. The CDR3 nucleotides read TGCGCCAGCAGCGATCCGACTAGCTCCTACGAGCAGTACTTC. Translation gives CASSDPTSSYEQYF.

The V gene is TRBV5-8, the J gene TRBJ1-5; D ambiguous. Trimming pared 0 bases from V and 6 bases from J, leaving 13 bases between. The germline CDR1 and CDR2 sequences are SGHTS and YDEGEE. This CDR3 contains 15 residues. Here the CDR3 reads CASSLGPGNLQPQHF. Here the CDR3 DNA reads TGTGCCAGCAGCTTGGGGCCGGGGAATCTTCAGCCCCAGCATTTT.

The chain carries TRBV19 and TRBJ2-7; 9 positions match TRBD1. The CDR3 covers 15 residues. Germline CDR1 and CDR2: LNHDA and SQIVND (reference sequence). V lost 2 bases and J lost 1; bases outside the gene matches: 3. This CDR3 is CASSIPGQGSYEQYF. The CDR3 DNA is TGTGCCAGTAGTATACCGGGACAGGGTTCCTACGAGCAGTACTTC. Looking up the rest from reference TRBV19 and TRBJ2-7 gives the full variable domain: DGGITQSPKYLFRKEGQNVTLSCEQNLNHDAMYWYRQDPGQGLRLIYYSQIVNDFQKGDIAEGYSVSREKKESFPLTVTSAQKNPTAFYLCASSIPGQGSYEQYFGPGTRLTVT.

This clone was observed a handful of times. As DNA, the CDR3 is TGTGCCAGCAGCTTGGATTCCAGGTTTTCCAATTCACCCCTCCACTTT. This gives the protein CASSLDSRFSNSPLHF. The chain links TRBV5-6 to TRBJ1-6, with D unresolved. The CDR3 extends over 16 amino acids. V was clipped by 0 bases and J by 7 bases, with 14 bases between them. Looked up from germline, CDR1 is SGHDT and CDR2 is YYEEEE.

The V and J genes are TRBV7-2 and TRBJ2-3; D might be TRBD2 (7 bases). This CDR3 is 16 amino acids long. V lost 0 bases and J lost 1, with 11 bases in between. The V gene's germline CDR1 is SGHTA and CDR2 FQGNSA. CDR3: CASSLAGGPGTDTQYF. The CDR3, as DNA: TGTGCCAGCAGCTTAGCGGGGGGGCCCGGCACAGATACGCAGTATTTT.

This clone was seen only a few times. The chain carries TRBV19 and TRBJ2-1; the D is unclear. With 2 bases removed from V and 0 bases from J, the gap between germline ends came to 8 bases. This CDR3 is 15 amino acids long. CDR1 LNHDA and CDR2 SQIVND come from the germline V gene (reference sequence). The CDR3 spells CASSISRSSYNEQFF. DNA of the CDR3: TGTGCCAGTAGTATATCCCGGAGCTCCTACAATGAGCAGTTCTTC.

This clone appeared once. The genes are TRBV2 and TRBJ1-1; D perhaps matches TRBD1 (6 bases). Trimming stripped 8 bases from V and 1 base from J, with 11 bases between. The CDR3 consists of 13 residues. CDR1 is SNHLY, CDR2 FYNNEI, per germline. The chain's CDR3 is CASRDTENTEAFF. CDR3 nucleotides: TGTGCCAGCCGGGACACGGAGAACACTGAAGCTTTCTTT.